The sequence of this T cell receptor beta chain was determined in a study of cytomegalovirus exposure and HLA in healthy donors. This PCR relied on a set of 60 Vbeta primers and 13 Jbeta primers. The data were produced by immunoSEQ multiplex PCR, yet TCRdb's version contains in-frame clones alone and is incomplete. The data contain some 120,000 clones, roughly two thirds of them singletons. This clone appeared a single time. Each donor's status was that of a healthy bone marrow donor. Germline V CDR1 and CDR2: MNHNS, SASEGT. V shed 6 bases and J 4 bases; nucleotides not matched to a gene: 4. The CDR3 has 13 amino acids.

Material for sequencing was PBMCs. The source is a man aged 25 to 40 in good health and CMV-seropositive. V usage is TRBV6-1 and J usage is TRBJ1-2; 8 bases are shared with TRBD1. The CDR3 nucleotides read TGTGCCAGCAGAACTGGACAGGGCTATGGCTACACCTTC. It yields the protein CASRTGQGYGYTF.